This TCR beta chain was documented in a study of human T cells and chemical hapten exposure (dated by TCRdb to about 2021). For the wider study: For sensitization, 2% DPC in acetone was applied to a 2 cm by 2 cm area of upper inner arm skin. For TCR sequencing, blood came from 25 to 35 alopecia patients at anywhere from one to four time points (pre-sensitization, 2, 6 and 24 weeks). The mostly female patient cohort included alopecia areata with under or over 50% scalp involvement, alopecia totalis and alopecia universalis. Blood samples were taken from patients before sensitization (week 0) and then at 2, 6 and about 24 weeks after DPC sensitization. Peripheral blood TCR repertoire changes were tracked in vivo in alopecia patients during primary and secondary sensitization to the hapten diphenylcyclopropenone (DPC). Libraries were combined into a pool for sequencing, and differences in TCR yield between samples came mainly from small differences in library volumes within the pool. Throughout the approximately 23-week study period, patients were also given weekly therapeutic DPC doses on the scalp. Patch testing was done on the upper back using Finn chambers containing 0.01% DPC, and results were scored after 6 days according to International Contact Dermatitis Research Group standards. Broader findings and caveats from the paper: Patch test score was positively correlated with the number of PT1 expanded TCRs, with significance at thresholds 8, 16 and 32 but not at 4. Significantly more large CDR3 similarity clusters were formed by expanded TCRs than by pre-sensitization or healthy control sets, consistent with antigen-driven responses. Repeated subsampling changed both the strength of the expansion versus patch-test correlation and the threshold at which the correlation became significant. No change with DPC sensitization was found in the number of TCRs above 1 in 1000 frequency, and no evidence of global repertoire structure alterations was found. All patients had alopecia, a presumed autoimmune disease, so their immune response might differ from that of healthy individuals.

This clonotype occurred once. The antigen it recognizes is unknown. Base qualities were left out, and no much larger clone turns up one base away. This specimen's time point label, per the study, means: patch test 3, about 24 weeks after DPC sensitization. This specimen's treatment or condition label, interpreted: therapeutic diphenylcyclopropenone sensitization with weekly scalp DPC. At every patch-test visit, the blood draw took place before the patch test was put on. Eligible patients were aged 18 to 70, diagnosed with alopecia, deemed suitable for DPC therapy, and excluded if pregnant. Total RNA was isolated from unfractionated whole blood collected in Tempus Blood RNA tubes. The library was obtained by RACE. The data were produced on a NextSeq 500. Library preparation attached unique molecular identifiers to individual cDNA molecules for quantitative, reproducible TCR counting. Both TCR alpha and TCR beta chains were sequenced from each blood RNA sample. The original pipeline was this. A median of approximately 96,000 TCRs per sample was observed, with a range of roughly 20,000 to 750,000. The Decombinator software suite was used to annotate V, J and CDR3 in the TCR reads. To make PS versus PT1 abundance plots, every sample was subsampled to the same number of TCRs (28,000). Expanded TCRs were defined as absent before sensitization and observed at least eight times at the 2-week time point. Through fastp at Q25 and MiXCR, TCRdb rebuilt clones from the public reads, retaining in-frame beta chains. Under each unique CDR3 protein, matching rows form one entry showing the most common genes and DNA. The V and J calls here are based on TCRdb, not the publication. This sample gives about 170,000 distinct CDR3 sequences in total; roughly a quarter of them show up just once. The ten top clones hold under 2.5% of the sample.

V and J lose 4 bases and 4 bases, and a span of 17 bases separates them. The CDR3 numbers 16 residues from cysteine through phenylalanine. Left in the record is the CDR3 DNA by itself, 48 bases read in frame from the first base. Reading the germline V gene gives CDR1 MGHRA and CDR2 YSYEKL. Sequencing used whole blood, obtained in connection with sensitization to the hapten diphenylcyclopropenone (DPC). The V and J segments used are TRBV4-1 and TRBJ2-1; 5 matching bases give a weak D call of TRBD2. The sequence was obtained from a woman aged 18-29 years with alopecia areata. Some clones in this sample may be carry-over from other donors' samples. This receptor carries the CDR3 CASSPAPGKTYNEQFF. In nucleotides, the sequence is TGCGCCAGCAGCCCCGCCCCCGGGAAGACGTACAATGAGCAGTTCTTC.